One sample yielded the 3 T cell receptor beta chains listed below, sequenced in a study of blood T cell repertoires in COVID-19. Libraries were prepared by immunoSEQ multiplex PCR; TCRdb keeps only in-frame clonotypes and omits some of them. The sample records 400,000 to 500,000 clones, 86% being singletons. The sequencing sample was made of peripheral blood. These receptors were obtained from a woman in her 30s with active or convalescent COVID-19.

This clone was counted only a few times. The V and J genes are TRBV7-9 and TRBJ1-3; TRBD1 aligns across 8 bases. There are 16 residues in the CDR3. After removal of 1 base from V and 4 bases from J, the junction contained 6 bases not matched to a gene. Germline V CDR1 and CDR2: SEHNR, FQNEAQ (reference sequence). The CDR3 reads CASSLGTGQGGNTIYF. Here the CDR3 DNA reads TGTGCCAGCAGCTTAGGGACCGGACAGGGAGGAAACACCATATATTTT.

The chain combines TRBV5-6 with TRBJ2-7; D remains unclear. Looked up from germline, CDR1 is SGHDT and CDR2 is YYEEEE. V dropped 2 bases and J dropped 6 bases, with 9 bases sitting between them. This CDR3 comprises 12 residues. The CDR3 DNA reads TGTGCCAGCAGCTTTGGAGACTCCGAGCAGTACTTC. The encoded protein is CASSFGDSEQYF.

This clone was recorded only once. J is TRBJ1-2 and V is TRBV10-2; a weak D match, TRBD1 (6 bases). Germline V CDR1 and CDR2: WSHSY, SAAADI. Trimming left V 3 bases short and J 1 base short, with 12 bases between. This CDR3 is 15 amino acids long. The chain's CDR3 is CASSDNKGVNYGYTF. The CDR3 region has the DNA TGCGCCAGCAGTGATAATAAGGGGGTTAACTATGGCTACACCTTC.